Listed below are T cell receptor beta chains from one sample, sequenced in a study of cytomegalovirus exposure and HLA in healthy donors. This table comes from immunoSEQ multiplex PCR, and its TCRdb copy is limited to in-frame clones, with some not included. The repertoire holds 130,000 or so clones, with 75% to 80% as singletons. Sequencing was carried out using PBMCs. These receptors all come from a female donor in good health and CMV-seronegative. The CDR3 runs from the conserved cysteine through the conserved F or W. A D gene is named only where the DNA matches it firmly.

CASSRDRGTAKLF | TRBJ1-2 | TRBV5-4 | TRBD1
CASSRLAGGSYEQYF | TRBJ2-7 | TRBV9 | TRBD2
CASSENTAAPYEQYF | TRBJ2-7 | TRBV6-1 | -
CASSLTEDRGRNYGYTF | TRBJ1-2 | TRBV7-3 | TRBD1
CASSLPGLGAEQYF | TRBJ2-7 | TRBV5-4 | TRBD2
CAISDSGGQGNQPQHF | TRBJ1-5 | TRBV10-3 | TRBD1
CASSLGQTTDTQYF | TRBJ2-3 | TRBV6-5 | TRBD1
CASKYRQGVSYEQYF | TRBJ2-7 | TRBV6-1 | TRBD1
CASSSPWGGAGLQYF | TRBJ2-4 | TRBV5-6 | -
CASSNGFGYTF | TRBJ1-2 | TRBV6-5 | -
CASKERGSDTQYF | TRBJ2-3 | TRBV27 | TRBD2
CASSQTPDRGNNEQFF | TRBJ2-1 | TRBV11-2 | TRBD1
CASSQDTSGYEQYF | TRBJ2-7 | TRBV4-2 | TRBD2
CASSLSLRGRSGEKLFF | TRBJ1-4 | TRBV28 | -
CASSGGGSTEAFF | TRBJ1-1 | TRBV5-1 | -
CASSSRGGILGNEQFF | TRBJ2-1 | TRBV7-6 | -
CASGEVALHF | TRBJ1-6 | TRBV6-6 | -
CASSTGGGTTLVGGYTF | TRBJ1-2 | TRBV28 | -
CASSSKLRDRSLVPGKLFF | TRBJ1-4 | TRBV5-4 | TRBD1
CASSGTGGPYEQYF | TRBJ2-7 | TRBV2 | TRBD1
CASSRLVSLNTEAFF | TRBJ1-1 | TRBV5-4 | -
CASSPRTHDNPMNTEAFF | TRBJ1-1 | TRBV27 | -
CASSQDAPPAVYEQYF | TRBJ2-7 | TRBV4-1 | -
CASSESAQFGQPQHF | TRBJ1-5 | TRBV6-1 | -
CASRGTSGGTRYNEQFF | TRBJ2-1 | TRBV2 | TRBD2
CASSSTGTGDTEAFF | TRBJ1-1 | TRBV7-9 | TRBD1
CASTGQYEQYF | TRBJ2-7 | TRBV6-5 | -
CASSQDWGTEEAQYF | TRBJ2-3 | TRBV4-2 | TRBD1
CASSLDRVAYEQYF | TRBJ2-7 | TRBV5-5 | -
CASSEGGGTTYGYTF | TRBJ1-2 | TRBV2 | -
CASNNLRDREASNYGYTF | TRBJ1-2 | TRBV19 | TRBD1
CAISESGQGYEQYF | TRBJ2-7 | TRBV10-3 | TRBD1
CATSVGGVEYF | TRBJ2-3 | TRBV6-5 | -
CASSVTGLYNEQFF | TRBJ2-1 | TRBV28 | -
CASSLNSSPREQYF | TRBJ2-7 | TRBV7-9 | -
CASSWPGGDTQYF | TRBJ2-3 | TRBV6-5 | TRBD2
CASSQGTRRDEKLFF | TRBJ1-4 | TRBV14 | -
CASSLELAGGPDEQFF | TRBJ2-1 | TRBV7-9 | TRBD2
CASSLRGDYNEQFF | TRBJ2-1 | TRBV9 | -
CASRSDRAFDRRSYEQYF | - | TRBV2 | TRBD1
CASSLRGARGSFDYGYTF | TRBJ1-2 | TRBV7-3 | -
CASSRGQSYEQYF | TRBJ2-7 | TRBV6-5 | TRBD1
CASRPGQGMDYTF | TRBJ1-2 | TRBV7-3 | TRBD1
CASSKEAGGPGEQFF | TRBJ2-1 | TRBV5-1 | TRBD2
CASSRQTFGQPQHF | TRBJ1-5 | TRBV2 | -
CASSSPTSYEQYF | TRBJ2-7 | TRBV5-4 | -
CASSLDLRGYTF | TRBJ1-2 | TRBV5-1 | -
CASSPRSGRGNTEAFF | TRBJ1-1 | TRBV11-2 | -
CASSLRDSPKYYEQYF | - | TRBV13 | -
CASSQVGTGVPSEQYF | TRBJ2-7 | TRBV4-1 | -
CASSRTGGGNTIYF | TRBJ1-3 | TRBV13 | TRBD1
CASSAGQGGSGNTIYF | TRBJ1-3 | TRBV2 | TRBD1
CASSVAAESSYEQYF | TRBJ2-7 | TRBV9 | -
CASRERGTAARETQYF | TRBJ2-5 | TRBV5-6 | TRBD1
CASSSPGTQYF | TRBJ2-5 | TRBV6-5 | -
CASSPGASPSYEQYF | TRBJ2-7 | TRBV11-3 | -